These 9 T cell receptor beta chains were sequenced from one sample in a study of blood T cell repertoires in COVID-19. The repertoire was sequenced with immunoSEQ multiplex PCR; TCRdb's copy has only in-frame clones and lacks some. The data show more than 85,000 clones, 81% seen once. The specimen sequenced was peripheral blood. Every receptor here comes from a woman in her 70s with acute or convalescent COVID-19.

The chain recombines TRBV7-2 with TRBJ1-2; D uncertain. Germline V lookup: CDR1 SGHTA, CDR2 FQGNSA. CDR3 length: 14 residues. V lost 5 bases to trimming and J lost 6 bases, with 16 bases between them. In DNA, the CDR3 is TGTGCCAGCAGCCCTTCTACGGGGAACCATGGCTACACCTTC. Translation: CASSPSTGNHGYTF.

In this sample, this clone turned up once. V is TRBV28 and J is TRBJ2-2; TRBD2 might be the D (5 bases). The CDR3 runs to 17 residues. Trimming stripped 5 bases from V and 3 bases from J, with 19 bases between. Per germline, CDR1 MDHEN and CDR2 SYDVKM. In DNA form, the CDR3 reads TGTGCCAGCAGTACGCCCCGGGCCCCTAGCCACACCGGGGAGCTGTTTTTT. Protein sequence: CASSTPRAPSHTGELFF.

This CDR3 is CASSRQGGPGELFF. CDR3 in DNA: TGTGCCAGTAGTCGTCAGGGCGGCCCCGGGGAGCTGTTTTTT. The chain joins TRBV19 to TRBJ2-2; D perhaps matches TRBD1 (5 bases). Germline lookup yields CDR1 LNHDA and CDR2 SQIVND (reference sequence). This CDR3 is 14 amino acids long. Trimming shortened V by 5 bases and J by 6 bases, and 13 bases separated the two germline ends.

The V call is TRBV28, the J call TRBJ1-5, with D uncertain. The V gene lost 2 bases and the J gene lost 0 bases, with 8 bases spanning the gap. The length of the CDR3 is 15 residues. Germline loops: CDR1 MDHEN, CDR2 SYDVKM. This chain's CDR3 is CASSLTGDSNQPQHF. CDR3 nucleotide sequence: TGTGCCAGCAGTTTAACCGGAGATAGCAATCAGCCCCAGCATTTT.

V is TRBV9 and J is TRBJ1-3, with D possibly matching TRBD1 (5 bases). This CDR3 is built from 16 residues. Germline CDR1 SGDLS, CDR2 YYNGEE. V was trimmed by 3 bases and J by 2 bases, leaving 15 bases between them. The CDR3 bases are TGTGCCAGCAGCGAGGGGCCGACGACCACTGGAAACACCATATATTTT. It encodes CASSEGPTTTGNTIYF. Together with reference TRBV9 and TRBJ1-3, the CDR3 gives the full variable domain: DSGVTQTPKHLITATGQRVTLRCSPRSGDLSVYWYQQSLDQGLQFLIQYYNGEERAKGNILERFSAQQFPDLHSELNLSSLELGDSALYFCASSEGPTTTGNTIYFGEGSWLTVV.

V and J are TRBV10-3 and TRBJ2-1; TRBD2 aligns across 11 bases. The CDR3 runs 15 residues. V trimming: 6 bases; J trimming: 4 bases; junction bases outside the gene matches: 5. In germline, CDR1 is ENHRY, CDR2 SYGVKD. In DNA form, the CDR3 reads TGTGCCATCAGCGCGCTAGCGGGAGGATACAATGAGCAGTTCTTC. Translated, it gives CAISALAGGYNEQFF.

The chain joins TRBV27 to TRBJ2-5; D uncertain. Looked up from germline, CDR1 is MNHEY and CDR2 is SMNVEV (reference sequence). Trimming took off 6 bases at V and 2 bases at J, with 10 bases between the two ends. The CDR3 has 13 amino acids. CDR3 DNA sequence: TGTGCCAGCAGCATCAGGCGTCAAGAGACCCAGTACTTC. Translating gives CASSIRRQETQYF.

V is TRBV2 and J is TRBJ1-2, with no clear D. Germline V gives CDR1 SNHLY, CDR2 FYNNEI. Trimming removed 1 base at V and 8 bases at J, with 14 bases between. The CDR3 consists of 14 residues. This CDR3 is CASSEVGREGGYTF. CDR3 nucleotide sequence: TGTGCCAGCAGTGAAGTGGGGAGGGAAGGCGGCTACACCTTC.

V and J are TRBV27 and TRBJ2-5; TRBD2 is a possible D gene (7 bases). Germline V gene lookup returns CDR1 MNHEY and CDR2 SMNVEV (reference sequence). CDR3 length: 15 amino acids. V was cut by 1 base and J by 4 bases, with 13 bases left in between. In DNA, the CDR3 is TGTGCCAGCAGTTTATTAGGGGGGGCATTAGAGACCCAGTACTTC. Translating it yields CASSLLGGALETQYF.